Below, 2 T cell receptor beta chains from the same sample are listed, as sequenced in a study of regulatory T cells in long-lasting Graves disease. Arm-PCR of CDR3 regions and iRepertoire HTBI primers were used to build TCR beta libraries. TCRdb used MiXCR to reprocess the multiplex PCR reads, holding one entry per CDR3 protein. The sample lists roughly 610,000 distinct CDR3 sequences; approximately 15% were seen once. Time point defined: newly diagnosed GD, antithyroid drugs for less than 3 months. From PBMCs, RNA was extracted and then used to make the TCR library. This sample was shared with a second study, whose subject was T cells in Graves' hyperthyroidism and ophthalmopathy.

The input for sequencing was peripheral blood mononuclear cells (PBMCs), taken at new diagnosis, from a patient treated with antithyroid drugs. These receptors came from a woman aged 30 to 39 with Graves disease.

This clonotype was seen many times. The gene calls are TRBV28 and TRBJ1-2; D unresolved. The germline V gene has CDR1 MDHEN and CDR2 SYDVKM. Trimming removed 7 bases at V and 4 bases at J, with 10 bases between. This CDR3 is 12 amino acids long. CDR3 loop: CASNSGVYGYTF. The DNA for the CDR3 is TGTGCCAGCAACTCAGGTGTCTATGGCTACACCTTC.

This clonotype occurred a few times. This chain joins TRBV9 and TRBJ1-6, with D unresolved. The CDR3 is 15 amino acids. Looked up from germline, CDR1 is SGDLS and CDR2 is YYNGEE. The V end was cut by 0 bases, the J end by 10 bases, with 14 bases between. CDR3 DNA: TGTGCCAGCAGCGTAGGGGGTGGCAGTGTCTCACCCCTCCACTTT. It specifies CASSVGGGSVSPLHF.